The clone carrying this TCR beta chain has ten or more counts. Its target is not known. This sample was included in a study of T-cell memory formation after mild COVID-19. Points from the study as a whole: Nothing showed for sure that second-wave clones peaking on day 37 were SARS-CoV-2 specific.

TCRdb analysed the 5' RACE reads with MiXCR anew, one entry per CDR3 protein. The sample records approximately 350,000 distinct CDR3 sequences, over 13% being singletons. The receptor comes from a man between 18 and 35 years old who had mild COVID-19 (a few samples of this study predate the infection). Cell type and time point are not known. Sequencing was done on a sample of PBMCs or a T cell subset sorted from them (not recorded which).

For the CDR3, the DNA is TGTGCCAGCAGCCAAACGGACGCCGCGAGCTCTGGAAACACCATATATTTT. Its translation is CASSQTDAASSGNTIYF. The chain joins TRBV11-2 to TRBJ1-3; D unclear. Trimming removed 5 bases at V and 0 bases at J, with 17 bases between. CDR3 length equals 17 residues. Germline CDR1 reads SGHAT; CDR2 reads FQNNGV.